The rows below give T cell receptor beta chains drawn from one sample of a study of blood T cell repertoires in COVID-19. The protocol was immunoSEQ multiplex PCR, while the TCRdb copy is restricted to in-frame clones and leaves out a portion. The repertoire holds 80,000 to 90,000 clones, with approximately 85% as singletons. The specimen sequenced was peripheral blood. These receptors were taken from a woman aged 80 or over with COVID-19, enrolled during active disease. Each CDR3 is given with its conserved first and last residue. The order of the fields is J gene, D gene, clone size, V gene, CDR3 length, CDR3 DNA, CDR3 protein. The D gene is left open where the match is weak. Size is stated for part of the rows, as once, few or many counts, or as a class when the clone is expanded.

J gene: TRBJ2-7; D gene: TRBD2; clone size: .; V gene: TRBV5-4; CDR3 length: 15; CDR3 DNA: TGTGCCAGCAGCCAGGGACTAGCGGGAGGAACCGAGCAGTACTTC; CDR3 protein: CASSQGLAGGTEQYF
J gene: TRBJ1-2; D gene: .; clone size: .; V gene: TRBV12-3/TRBV12-4; CDR3 length: 13; CDR3 DNA: TGTGCCAGCAGTTTAGACAGAATCTATGGCTACACCTTC; CDR3 protein: CASSLDRIYGYTF
J gene: TRBJ2-7; D gene: .; clone size: few; V gene: TRBV15; CDR3 length: 12; CDR3 DNA: TGTGCCACCAGCAGACAGGGCTACGAGCAGTACTTC; CDR3 protein: CATSRQGYEQYF
J gene: TRBJ2-1; D gene: .; clone size: .; V gene: TRBV20-1; CDR3 length: 13; CDR3 DNA: TGCAGTGCTAGTACCCCGACGGGGAATGAGCAGTTCTTC; CDR3 protein: CSASTPTGNEQFF
J gene: TRBJ1-4; D gene: .; clone size: .; V gene: TRBV3-1/TRBV3-2; CDR3 length: 16; CDR3 DNA: TGTGCCAGCAGCCAAAACCAGGGTGCAACTAATGAAAAACTGTTTTTT; CDR3 protein: CASSQNQGATNEKLFF
J gene: TRBJ2-7; D gene: .; clone size: few; V gene: TRBV11-2; CDR3 length: 15; CDR3 DNA: TGTGCCAGCAGCTTAGATTGGAGGGGAGGCCACGAGCAGTACTTC; CDR3 protein: CASSLDWRGGHEQYF
J gene: TRBJ2-1; D gene: .; clone size: .; V gene: TRBV28; CDR3 length: 14; CDR3 DNA: TGTGCCAGCGGCCTCGGGGGGCTTTACAATGAGCAGTTCTTC; CDR3 protein: CASGLGGLYNEQFF
J gene: TRBJ1-1; D gene: .; clone size: .; V gene: TRBV6-5; CDR3 length: 15; CDR3 DNA: TGTGCCAGCAGTTACTCGAGTAACAGGAACACTGAAGCTTTCTTT; CDR3 protein: CASSYSSNRNTEAFF
J gene: TRBJ2-7; D gene: .; clone size: .; V gene: TRBV28; CDR3 length: 11; CDR3 DNA: TGTGCCAGCAGTCCATACTCCGAGCAGTACTTC; CDR3 protein: CASSPYSEQYF
J gene: TRBJ1-4; D gene: .; clone size: few; V gene: TRBV7-2; CDR3 length: 14; CDR3 DNA: TGTGCCAGCAGCGGGATAGGGGCATCCGAAAAACTGTTTTTT; CDR3 protein: CASSGIGASEKLFF
J gene: TRBJ2-1; D gene: TRBD2; clone size: .; V gene: TRBV3-1/TRBV3-2; CDR3 length: 18; CDR3 DNA: TGTGCCAGCAGCCGAGGACTAGCGGGGGGGCACCCTTACAATGAGCAGTTCTTC; CDR3 protein: CASSRGLAGGHPYNEQFF
J gene: TRBJ1-1; D gene: .; clone size: .; V gene: TRBV2; CDR3 length: 15; CDR3 DNA: TGTGCCAGCAGTGAACGGTTTTTGATGAACACTGAAGCTTTCTTT; CDR3 protein: CASSERFLMNTEAFF
J gene: TRBJ2-3; D gene: TRBD2; clone size: .; V gene: TRBV6-2/TRBV6-3; CDR3 length: 13; CDR3 DNA: TGTGCCAGCAGTTACAGCGGGGGAGATACGCAGTATTTT; CDR3 protein: CASSYSGGDTQYF
J gene: TRBJ2-2; D gene: TRBD2; clone size: .; V gene: TRBV7-3; CDR3 length: 15; CDR3 DNA: TGTGCCAGCAGCTCAACTAGCGCGAACACCGGGGAGCTGTTTTTT; CDR3 protein: CASSSTSANTGELFF
J gene: TRBJ2-1; D gene: TRBD2; clone size: .; V gene: TRBV29-1; CDR3 length: 16; CDR3 DNA: TGCAGCGTCAAGGGACTAGCGGGCAGCTCCTACAATGAGCAGTTCTTC; CDR3 protein: CSVKGLAGSSYNEQFF
J gene: TRBJ1-2; D gene: .; clone size: .; V gene: TRBV7-2; CDR3 length: 12; CDR3 DNA: TGTGCCAGCAGCTTAGCAGCGGGGGGCTACACCTTC; CDR3 protein: CASSLAAGGYTF
J gene: TRBJ1-2; D gene: .; clone size: .; V gene: TRBV19; CDR3 length: 13; CDR3 DNA: TGTGCCAGCCGGGATACTTCTAACTATGGCTACACCTTC; CDR3 protein: CASRDTSNYGYTF
J gene: TRBJ1-5; D gene: TRBD1; clone size: .; V gene: TRBV10-2; CDR3 length: 15; CDR3 DNA: TGCGCCAGCAGTGCGGTAGGGGGCGCAGAACAGCCCCAGCATTTT; CDR3 protein: CASSAVGGAEQPQHF
J gene: TRBJ1-2; D gene: TRBD1; clone size: .; V gene: TRBV10-3; CDR3 length: 13; CDR3 DNA: TGTGCCAGGAAACTGGACAGGGATGGTGGCTACACCTTC; CDR3 protein: CARKLDRDGGYTF
J gene: TRBJ2-5; D gene: .; clone size: .; V gene: TRBV6-5; CDR3 length: 14; CDR3 DNA: TGTGCCAGCAGTTACTCGACGGAGGGGGAGACCCAGTACTTC; CDR3 protein: CASSYSTEGETQYF
J gene: TRBJ2-5; D gene: .; clone size: .; V gene: TRBV3-1/TRBV3-2; CDR3 length: 16; CDR3 DNA: TGTGCCAGCGGGTGCCGGGGCAGGGGCAGGGAAGAGACCCAGTACTTC; CDR3 protein: CASGCRGRGREETQYF
J gene: TRBJ2-3; D gene: .; clone size: .; V gene: TRBV15; CDR3 length: 12; CDR3 DNA: TGTGCCACCAGGTGGCTCACAGATACGCAGTATTTT; CDR3 protein: CATRWLTDTQYF
J gene: TRBJ2-5; D gene: .; clone size: .; V gene: TRBV10-1; CDR3 length: 14; CDR3 DNA: TGCGCCAGCAGTGAGGACAGGCTCCAAGAGACCCAGTACTTC; CDR3 protein: CASSEDRLQETQYF
J gene: TRBJ2-1; D gene: TRBD2; clone size: once; V gene: TRBV19; CDR3 length: 17; CDR3 DNA: TGTGCCAGTAGTTATACTAGCGGGGGGACTTCCTACAATGAGCAGTTCTTC; CDR3 protein: CASSYTSGGTSYNEQFF
J gene: TRBJ2-1; D gene: TRBD2; clone size: .; V gene: TRBV30; CDR3 length: 15; CDR3 DNA: TGTGCCTGGAGTATTGGCGGGAGCTCCTACAATGAGCAGTTCTTC; CDR3 protein: CAWSIGGSSYNEQFF
J gene: TRBJ1-5; D gene: .; clone size: .; V gene: TRBV30; CDR3 length: 14; CDR3 DNA: TGTGCCTGGAGTGCAGACACCAGCAATCAGCCCCAGCATTTT; CDR3 protein: CAWSADTSNQPQHF
J gene: TRBJ1-4; D gene: .; clone size: .; V gene: TRBV7-8; CDR3 length: 15; CDR3 DNA: TGTGCCAGCAGCCTAGACAGAGCAACTAATGAAAAACTGTTTTTT; CDR3 protein: CASSLDRATNEKLFF
J gene: TRBJ2-2; D gene: .; clone size: .; V gene: TRBV24-1; CDR3 length: 17; CDR3 DNA: TGTGCCACCAGTGAGAGTGGTCCTTCAACTTCCACCGGGGAGCTGTTTTTT; CDR3 protein: CATSESGPSTSTGELFF
J gene: TRBJ1-6; D gene: TRBD1; clone size: .; V gene: TRBV7-9; CDR3 length: 16; CDR3 DNA: TGTGCCAGCAGACGGGACAGGAGCCTACATAATTCACCCCTCCACTTT; CDR3 protein: CASRRDRSLHNSPLHF
J gene: TRBJ2-2; D gene: TRBD1; clone size: .; V gene: TRBV4-3; CDR3 length: 14; CDR3 DNA: TGCGCCAGCAGCCATACAGGGGCCACCGGGGAGCTGTTTTTT; CDR3 protein: CASSHTGATGELFF
J gene: TRBJ2-6; D gene: .; clone size: .; V gene: TRBV5-1; CDR3 length: 14; CDR3 DNA: TGCGCCAGCAGCTCGTATGCTGGGGCCAACGTCCTGACTTTC; CDR3 protein: CASSSYAGANVLTF